This is a list of T cell receptor beta chains from one sample in a study of shared clonotypes between healthy human individuals. Profiled with immunoSEQ multiplex PCR; TCRdb holds only in-frame clones, not every one. This table holds about 2 million clones, around 96% found once. Material for sequencing was naive CD8+ T cells sorted from blood. The receptors stem from a man between 18 and 29 years old in good health. The CDR3 runs from the conserved cysteine through the conserved F or W. A D gene is named only where the DNA matches it firmly. Size values are once, few and many counts, or a class for expanded clones, and some rows have none.

clone_size	d_call	j_call	v_call	cdr3_nt	cdr3_aa
once	.	TRBJ2-4	TRBV5-6	TGTGCCAGCAGCTATCCCCCAGGGAACGCGGACATTCAGTACTTC	CASSYPPGNADIQYF
.	.	TRBJ2-1	TRBV11-2	TGTGCCAGCAGCAGGGCCGGGGCCTACAATGAGCAGTTCTTC	CASSRAGAYNEQFF
.	.	TRBJ2-7	TRBV19	TGTGCCAGTCCCGCCCCCCGCAGCTACGAGCAGTACTTC	CASPAPRSYEQYF
once	TRBD1	TRBJ1-1	TRBV27	TGTGCCAGCAGTTTATCCCAGGGGGCCGGAACTGAAGCTTTCTTT	CASSLSQGAGTEAFF
once	.	TRBJ1-5	TRBV28	.	CASSFLAGANNQPQHF
.	.	TRBJ1-1	TRBV7-8	TGTGCCAGCAGACCAATGGATCTTCGGACGGAGGAAGCTTTCTTT	CASRPMDLRTEEAFF
.	.	TRBJ1-2	TRBV23-1	TGCGCCAGCAGTCAATCGCCAGGTTGGACCGCTGGCTACACCTTC	CASSQSPGWTAGYTF
once	.	TRBJ1-2	TRBV25-1	TGTGCCAGCAGGCGGGAGCTCTATGGCTACACCTTC	CASRRELYGYTF
.	.	TRBJ2-7	TRBV15	TGTGCCACCAGTGCGGGGGCGGCGTACGAGCAGTACTTC	CATSAGAAYEQYF
.	.	TRBJ2-3	TRBV6-1	TGTGCCAGCAGTGAAGCGACAACTAGCACAGATACGCAGTATTTT	CASSEATTSTDTQYF
.	.	TRBJ1-1	TRBV19	TGTGCCAGTTATACAGGTGCACGTGAAGCTTTCTTT	CASYTGAREAFF
.	TRBD1	TRBJ1-1	TRBV6-5	TGTGCCAGCAGTTACGCCGTGGGACAGGGGTACACTGAAGCTTTCTTT	CASSYAVGQGYTEAFF
.	.	TRBJ2-3	TRBV30	TGTGCCTGGAATCAGGGGAAAGTAGATACGCAGTATTTT	CAWNQGKVDTQYF
.	.	TRBJ1-4	TRBV4-3	TGCGCCAGCAGCTGGAACCTTAATGAAAAACTGTTTTTT	CASSWNLNEKLFF
.	.	TRBJ1-5	TRBV21-1	TGTGCCAGCAGCGTTGGGGGCGACAATCAGCCCCAGCATTTT	CASSVGGDNQPQHF
.	.	TRBJ2-1	TRBV6-6	TGTGCCAGCAGTTCCTCACGAAATGAGCAGTTCTTC	CASSSSRNEQFF
.	TRBD1	TRBJ1-5	TRBV27	TGTGCCAGCAGTCTACAGGGGCCTCAGCCCCAGCATTTT	CASSLQGPQPQHF
.	.	TRBJ1-2	TRBV19	TGTGCCAGTAGTACTTCGGGAACTGGCTACACCTTC	CASSTSGTGYTF
once	.	TRBJ2-1	TRBV7-2	TGTGCCAGCAGCTTAGCGGGAGCTAGTGAGCAGTTCTTC	CASSLAGASEQFF
.	.	TRBJ1-5	TRBV7-9	TGTGCCAGCAGCACAAGCAGGGTTAGCAATCAGCCCCAGCATTTT	CASSTSRVSNQPQHF
few	TRBD2	TRBJ2-5	TRBV7-9	TGTGCCAGCAGCTTCACCGAAAGCGGGAGCGGGGAGACCCAGTACTTC	CASSFTESGSGETQYF
.	TRBD2	TRBJ2-5	TRBV6-1	TGTGCCAGCAGTGAAGGGGCAGCGGGGGGGATTGTGACCCAGTACTTC	CASSEGAAGGIVTQYF
.	.	TRBJ1-4	TRBV11-2	TGTGCCAGCAGCTTAGAGGGAAATGAAAAACTGTTTTTT	CASSLEGNEKLFF
.	TRBD1	TRBJ1-6	TRBV11-2	TGTGCCAGCAGCTTGGGACAGTATAATTCACCCCTCCACTTT	CASSLGQYNSPLHF
.	.	TRBJ2-7	TRBV7-2	TGTGCCAGCAGCTTTAGTGGTCACTACTCCTACGAGCAGTACTTC	CASSFSGHYSYEQYF
once	.	TRBJ1-1	TRBV2	TGTGCCAGCTCGAACACTGAAGCTTTCTTT	CASSNTEAFF
.	TRBD1	TRBJ1-1	TRBV7-6	TGTGCCAGCAGCTCCCCCGGACAGGCTGAATCTTTCTTT	CASSSPGQAESFF
.	TRBD2	TRBJ2-7	TRBV15	TGTGCCACCAGCAGGGGGTCGAAGGCTAGCGGGAACCCCTACGAGCAGTACTTC	CATSRGSKASGNPYEQYF
.	.	TRBJ1-4	TRBV7-9	TGTGCCAGCAGCCAGTCGTCTGGCGAAAAACTGTTTTTT	CASSQSSGEKLFF
.	.	TRBJ2-7	TRBV27	TGTGCCAGCAGTTTTCTGTCAACGATCTACGAGCAGTACTTC	CASSFLSTIYEQYF
.	TRBD1	TRBJ2-5	TRBV6-5	TGTGCCAGCAGTTACAGGGACAGGGCAGAGACCCAGTACTTC	CASSYRDRAETQYF
.	TRBD2	TRBJ2-1	TRBV4-1	TGCGCCAGCAGCCAGGTCCCCGGGACTAGTAATTTCGATGAGCAGTTCTTC	CASSQVPGTSNFDEQFF
once	.	TRBJ1-4	TRBV19	TGTGCCAGTAGTGAAAGCCCCGGAAAACTGTTTTTT	CASSESPGKLFF
.	.	TRBJ1-5	TRBV5-6	TGTGCCAGCAGCTTGGGAGGGGGAGGTGGTCAGCCCCAGCATTTT	CASSLGGGGGQPQHF
once	TRBD1	TRBJ1-2	TRBV5-4	TGTGCCAGCAGCTTGGGACAGGGCATCTATGGCTACACCTTC	CASSLGQGIYGYTF
.	.	TRBJ1-3	TRBV7-8	TGTGCCAGCAGCTCGGTGGGAGGCTCTGGAAACACCATATATTTT	CASSSVGGSGNTIYF
.	.	TRBJ2-5	TRBV9	TGTGCCAGCAGCGTGCAGGCCAACCAAGAGACCCAGTACTTC	CASSVQANQETQYF
.	TRBD2	TRBJ2-7	TRBV5-5	TGTGCCAGCAGCTTTGGGTGGCGGGAGGAAAGCTCCTACGAGCAGTACTTC	CASSFGWREESSYEQYF
.	TRBD2	TRBJ2-3	TRBV10-1	TGCGCCAGCAGTGAGTCGAAACTAGCGGGAGTTGCAGATACGCAGTATTTT	CASSESKLAGVADTQYF
.	TRBD1	TRBJ1-1	TRBV28	TGTGCCAGCAGTTGGGAAACCGGGACAGGGCAAACTGAAGCTTTCTTT	CASSWETGTGQTEAFF
.	.	TRBJ2-2	TRBV27	TGTGCCAGCAGCGACCTAGGGGAGATCGGAACCGGGGAGCTGTTTTTT	CASSDLGEIGTGELFF
.	.	TRBJ2-1	TRBV6-6	TGTGCCAGCAGTTCCAGGGATGATGAGCAGTTCTTC	CASSSRDDEQFF
.	TRBD2	TRBJ2-7	TRBV5-6	TGTGCCAGCAGCTTTGGTAGCGGGAGCTACGAGCAGTACTTC	CASSFGSGSYEQYF
.	TRBD1	TRBJ1-1	TRBV25-1	TGTGCCAGCCAACGACAGGGGGCCGCCACTGAAGCTTTCTTT	CASQRQGAATEAFF
.	TRBD1	TRBJ2-7	TRBV10-1	TGCGCCAGCAGTGAGTCCGGGACAGGGCTCGAGCAGTACTTC	CASSESGTGLEQYF
.	.	TRBJ2-7	TRBV6-5	TGTGCCAGCAGTTCTCTTTGGGAAAAGGGGGGCTACGAGCAGTACTTC	CASSSLWEKGGYEQYF